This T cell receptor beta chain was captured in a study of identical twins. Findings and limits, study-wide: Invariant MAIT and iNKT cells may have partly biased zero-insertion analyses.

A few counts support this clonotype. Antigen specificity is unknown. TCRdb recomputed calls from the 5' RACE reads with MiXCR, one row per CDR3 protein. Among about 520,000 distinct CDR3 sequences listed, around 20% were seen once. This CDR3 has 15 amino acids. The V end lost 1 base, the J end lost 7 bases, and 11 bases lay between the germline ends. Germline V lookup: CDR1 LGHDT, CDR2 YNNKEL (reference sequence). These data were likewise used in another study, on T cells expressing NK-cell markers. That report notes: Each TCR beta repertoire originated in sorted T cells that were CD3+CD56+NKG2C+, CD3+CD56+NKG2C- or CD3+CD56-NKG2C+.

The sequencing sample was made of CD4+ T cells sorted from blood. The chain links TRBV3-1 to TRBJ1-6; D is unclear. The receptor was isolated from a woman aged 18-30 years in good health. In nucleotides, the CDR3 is TGTGCCAGCAGCCAAGGGGCGGGGTTCAATTCACCCCTCCACTTT. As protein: CASSQGAGFNSPLHF.